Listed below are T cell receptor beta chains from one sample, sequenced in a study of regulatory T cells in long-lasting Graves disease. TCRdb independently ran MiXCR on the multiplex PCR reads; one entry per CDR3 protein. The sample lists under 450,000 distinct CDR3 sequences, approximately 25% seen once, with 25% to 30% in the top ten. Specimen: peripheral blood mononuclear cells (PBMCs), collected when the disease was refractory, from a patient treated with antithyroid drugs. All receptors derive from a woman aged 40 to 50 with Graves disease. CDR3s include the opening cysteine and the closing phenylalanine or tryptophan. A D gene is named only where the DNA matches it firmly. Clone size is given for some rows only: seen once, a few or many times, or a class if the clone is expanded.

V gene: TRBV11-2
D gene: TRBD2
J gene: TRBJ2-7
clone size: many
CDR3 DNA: TGTGCCAGCAGTCGACTAGCGGGACGTTACGAGCAGTACTTC
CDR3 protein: CASSRLAGRYEQYF

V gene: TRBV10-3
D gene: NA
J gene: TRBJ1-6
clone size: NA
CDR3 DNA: TGTGCCATCAGTGGGACAGCCGGGAATTCACCCCTCCACTTT
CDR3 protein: CAISGTAGNSPLHF

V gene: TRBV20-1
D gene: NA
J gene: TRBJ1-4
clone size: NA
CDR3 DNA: TGCAGTGCTTTAGTCGCAACTAATGAAAAACTGTTTTTT
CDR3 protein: CSALVATNEKLFF

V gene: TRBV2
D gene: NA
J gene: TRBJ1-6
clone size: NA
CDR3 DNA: TGTGCCAGCGACATCATAAATTCACCCCTCCACTTT
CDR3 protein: CASDIINSPLHF

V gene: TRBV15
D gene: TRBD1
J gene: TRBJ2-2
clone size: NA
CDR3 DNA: TGTGCCACCAGCCCCGGACAGGGGGCTTTCGGGGAGCTGCTTTTT
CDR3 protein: CATSPGQGAFGELLF

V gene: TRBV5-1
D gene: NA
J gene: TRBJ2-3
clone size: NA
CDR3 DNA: TGCGCCAGCAGCTTGATTGTTAGCAGTGCGGATACGCAGTATTTT
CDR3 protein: CASSLIVSSADTQYF

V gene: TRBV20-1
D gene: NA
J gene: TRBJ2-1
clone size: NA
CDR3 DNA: TGCAGTGCCGGAGGGCCCACATACAATGAGCAGTTCTTC
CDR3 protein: CSAGGPTYNEQFF

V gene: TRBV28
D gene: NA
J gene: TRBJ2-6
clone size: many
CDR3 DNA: TGTGCCAGCAGTCTAACAGGGTTCTTTTCCTCTGGGGCCAACGTCCTGACTTTC
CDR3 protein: CASSLTGFFSSGANVLTF

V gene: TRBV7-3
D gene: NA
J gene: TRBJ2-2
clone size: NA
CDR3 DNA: TGTGCCAGCAGCTTAAGCGTCACCGGGGAGCTGTTTTTT
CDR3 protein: CASSLSVTGELFF

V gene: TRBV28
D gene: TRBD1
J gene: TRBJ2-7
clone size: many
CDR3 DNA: TGTGCCAGCAGGGAACAGGGGACCATCGTGGTGCAGTACTTC
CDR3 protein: CASREQGTIVVQYF

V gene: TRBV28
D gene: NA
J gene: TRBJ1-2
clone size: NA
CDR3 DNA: TGTGCCAGCAGTTCGGGCCTCTATGGCTACACCTTC
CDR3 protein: CASSSGLYGYTF

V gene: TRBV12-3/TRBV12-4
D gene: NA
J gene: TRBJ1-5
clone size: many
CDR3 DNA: TGTGCCAGCAGTTTAGGGGGGACCGACATTCAGCCCCAGCATTTT
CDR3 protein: CASSLGGTDIQPQHF

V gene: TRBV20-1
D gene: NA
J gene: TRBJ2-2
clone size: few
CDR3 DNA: TGCAGTGCCCAATGGGGTGGGGGTACCGGGGAGCTGTTTTTT
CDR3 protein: CSAQWGGGTGELFF

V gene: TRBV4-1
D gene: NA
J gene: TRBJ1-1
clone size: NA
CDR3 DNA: TGCGCCAGCAGCCTGAGAGGGTTCCCCGGGACTGAAGCTTTCTTT
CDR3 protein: CASSLRGFPGTEAFF

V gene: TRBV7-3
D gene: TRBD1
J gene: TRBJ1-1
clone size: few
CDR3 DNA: TGTGCCAGCAGCCCGGGACAGGGGGCCCCCAACACTGAAGCTTTCTTT
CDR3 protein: CASSPGQGAPNTEAFF

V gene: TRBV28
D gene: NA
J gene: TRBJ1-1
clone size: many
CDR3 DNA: TGTGCCAGCAGTGCCATAGGGGGGTGGGACAATGAAGCTTTCTTT
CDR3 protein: CASSAIGGWDNEAFF

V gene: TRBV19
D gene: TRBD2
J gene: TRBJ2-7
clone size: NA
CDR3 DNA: TGTGCCAGTAGTACCTGGACTAGCGGGTTCTACGAGCAGTACTTC
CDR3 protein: CASSTWTSGFYEQYF

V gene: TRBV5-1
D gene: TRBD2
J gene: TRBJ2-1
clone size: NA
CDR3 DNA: TGCGCCAGCAGCCGCGGACTAGCCGTCTACAATGAGCAGTTCTTC
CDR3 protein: CASSRGLAVYNEQFF

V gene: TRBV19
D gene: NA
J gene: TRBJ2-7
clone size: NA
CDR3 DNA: TGTGCCAGTAGTATAGGGTACGGGAGACTCGACGAGCAGTACTTC
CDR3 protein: CASSIGYGRLDEQYF

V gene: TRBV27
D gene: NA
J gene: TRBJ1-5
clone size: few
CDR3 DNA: TGTGCCAGCAGGGCAACAGGGAGTGTTAGCAATCAGCCCCAGCATTTT
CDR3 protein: CASRATGSVSNQPQHF

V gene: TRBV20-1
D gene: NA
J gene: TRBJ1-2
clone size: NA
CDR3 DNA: TGCAGTGCTACAGGGAATGGAGATGGCTACACCTTC
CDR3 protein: CSATGNGDGYTF

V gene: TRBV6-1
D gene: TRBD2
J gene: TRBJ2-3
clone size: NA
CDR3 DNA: TGTGCCAGCCGATTAGCGGGAGTGGCAGATACGCAGTATTTT
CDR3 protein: CASRLAGVADTQYF

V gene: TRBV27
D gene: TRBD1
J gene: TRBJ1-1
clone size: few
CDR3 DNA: TGTGCCAGCAGTTTAGACAACAGGGGAAGAACTGAAGCTTTCTTT
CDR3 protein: CASSLDNRGRTEAFF

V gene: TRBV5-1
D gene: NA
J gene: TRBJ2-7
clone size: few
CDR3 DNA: TGCGTCAGCAGCTCGAGAAGGCAGACCTACGAGCAGTACTTC
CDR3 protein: CVSSSRRQTYEQYF

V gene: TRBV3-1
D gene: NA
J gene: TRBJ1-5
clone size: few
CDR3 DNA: TGTGCCAGCAGCCTGGCCCTAGGGAGCAATCAGCCCCAGCATTTT
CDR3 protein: CASSLALGSNQPQHF

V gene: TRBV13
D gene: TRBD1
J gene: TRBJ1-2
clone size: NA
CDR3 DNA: TGTGCCAGCAGCTTCGGGACAGATGTCTATGGCTACACCTTC
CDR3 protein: CASSFGTDVYGYTF

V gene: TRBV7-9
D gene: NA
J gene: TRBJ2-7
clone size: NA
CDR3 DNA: TGTGCCAGCAGCTTGTCATCGGGGGCCCACGAGCAGTACTTC
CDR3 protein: CASSLSSGAHEQYF

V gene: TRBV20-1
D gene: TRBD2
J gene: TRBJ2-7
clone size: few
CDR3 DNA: TGCAGTGCTAGGCTGGGGAGACTAGCGGGACCCTACGAGCAGTACTTC
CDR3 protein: CSARLGRLAGPYEQYF

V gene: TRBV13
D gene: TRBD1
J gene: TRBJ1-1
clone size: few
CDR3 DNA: TGTGCCAGCAGCTTAGGCGGACAGGGTATGAACACTGAAGCTTTCTTT
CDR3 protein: CASSLGGQGMNTEAFF

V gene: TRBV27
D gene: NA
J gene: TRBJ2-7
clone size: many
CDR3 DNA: TGTGCCAGCAGTTTAACGACAGGTCCCTACGAGCAGTACTTC
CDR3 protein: CASSLTTGPYEQYF

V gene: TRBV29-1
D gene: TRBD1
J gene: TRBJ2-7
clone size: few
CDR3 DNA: TGCAGCGTTGGACAGGGGGTTTCCTACGAGCAGTACTTC
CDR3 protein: CSVGQGVSYEQYF

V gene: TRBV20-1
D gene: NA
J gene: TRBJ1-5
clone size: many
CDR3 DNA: TGCAGTGCTACTCAGGGTTTTCAGCCCCAGCATTTT
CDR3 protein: CSATQGFQPQHF

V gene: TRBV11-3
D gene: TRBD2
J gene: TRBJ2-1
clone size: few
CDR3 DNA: TGTGCCAGCAGCCTCGAAGGTGGGACTAGCGGGAGGGCAGGGGAGCAGTTCTTC
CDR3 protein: CASSLEGGTSGRAGEQFF

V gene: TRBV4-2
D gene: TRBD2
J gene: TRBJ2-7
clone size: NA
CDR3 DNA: TGTGCCAGCAGCCAAGTCCCCGGACTAGTGGCACACGAGCAGTACTTC
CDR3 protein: CASSQVPGLVAHEQYF

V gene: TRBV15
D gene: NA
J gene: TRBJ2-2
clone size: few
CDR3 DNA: TGTGCCACCAGCAGAGATTTGGCAGGGGTGGACACCGGGGAGCTGTTTTTT
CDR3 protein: CATSRDLAGVDTGELFF

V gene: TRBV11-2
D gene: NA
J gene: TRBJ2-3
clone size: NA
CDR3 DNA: TGTGCCAGCAGCTTAGATGTCGGATCTGATACGCAGTATTTT
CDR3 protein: CASSLDVGSDTQYF

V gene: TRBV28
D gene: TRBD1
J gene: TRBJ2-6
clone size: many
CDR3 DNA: TGTGCCAGCAGACCAATCATCCGGGACAGGGGGAAATGGGCCAACGTCCTGACTTTC
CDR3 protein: CASRPIIRDRGKWANVLTF

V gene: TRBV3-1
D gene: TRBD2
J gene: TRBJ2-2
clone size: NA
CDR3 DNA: TGTGCCAGCAGCACCTTAGCGGGAGGGCCCGCCGGGGAGCTGTTTTTT
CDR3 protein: CASSTLAGGPAGELFF

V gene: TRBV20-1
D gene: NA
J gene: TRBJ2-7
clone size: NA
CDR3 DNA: TGCAGTGCTACTAGACGAGGACCTTTGCCCTACGAGCAGTACTTC
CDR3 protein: CSATRRGPLPYEQYF

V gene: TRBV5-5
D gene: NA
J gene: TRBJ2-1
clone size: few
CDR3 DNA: TGTGCCAGCAGCCCGGGGGGTAGGACAGACGACAATGAGCAGTTCTTC
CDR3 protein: CASSPGGRTDDNEQFF

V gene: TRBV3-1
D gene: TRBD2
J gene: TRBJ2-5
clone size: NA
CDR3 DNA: TGTGCCAGCATTTCACCCCTAGCGGGAGGGAGAGAGACCCAGTACTTC
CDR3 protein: CASISPLAGGRETQYF

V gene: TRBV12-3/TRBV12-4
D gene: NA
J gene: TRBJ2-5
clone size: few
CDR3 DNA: TGTGCCAGCAGTTTTAGTCGGATATCCCAAGAGACCCAGTACTTC
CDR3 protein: CASSFSRISQETQYF

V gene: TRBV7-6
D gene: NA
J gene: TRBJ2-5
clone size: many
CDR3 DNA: TGTGCCAGCAGCCTCACCCGAGGGAGAGGGGAGACCCAGTACTTC
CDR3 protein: CASSLTRGRGETQYF

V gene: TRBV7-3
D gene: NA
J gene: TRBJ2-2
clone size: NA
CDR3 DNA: TGTGCCAGCTCTGAATTGGATGGGCTGAACACCGGGGAGCTGTTTTTT
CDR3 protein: CASSELDGLNTGELFF

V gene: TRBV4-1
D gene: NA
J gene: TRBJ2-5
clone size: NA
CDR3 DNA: TGCGCCAGCAGCCAAGAAGGGGGGCAGCAGACCCAGTACTTC
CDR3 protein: CASSQEGGQQTQYF

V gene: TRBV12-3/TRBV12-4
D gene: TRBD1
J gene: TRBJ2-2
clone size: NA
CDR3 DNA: TGTGCCAGCAGTGCTCGGGACAGATACACCGGGGAGCTGTTTTTT
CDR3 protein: CASSARDRYTGELFF

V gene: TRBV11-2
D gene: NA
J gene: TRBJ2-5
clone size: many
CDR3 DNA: TGTGCCAGCAGCCCAGGGAGAACAGACCAAGAGACCCAGTACTTC
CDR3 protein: CASSPGRTDQETQYF

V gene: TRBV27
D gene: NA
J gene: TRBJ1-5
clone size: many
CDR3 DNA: TGTGCCAGCAGTTTCCTCGGGGGTTTGCAGCCCCAGCATTTT
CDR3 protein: CASSFLGGLQPQHF

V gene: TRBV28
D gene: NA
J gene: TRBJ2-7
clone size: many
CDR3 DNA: TGTGCCAGCAGTTTCCCGTTATACGAGCAGTACTTC
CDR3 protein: CASSFPLYEQYF

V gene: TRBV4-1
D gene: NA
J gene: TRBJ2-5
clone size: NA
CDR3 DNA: TGCGCCAGCAGCCGACGAGGTATGCGGGAAGAGACCCAGTACTTC
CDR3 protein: CASSRRGMREETQYF

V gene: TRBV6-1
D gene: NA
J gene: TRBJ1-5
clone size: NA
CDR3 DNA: TGTGCCAGCCGAGGACAGACACATAGCAATCAGCCCCAGCATTTT
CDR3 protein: CASRGQTHSNQPQHF

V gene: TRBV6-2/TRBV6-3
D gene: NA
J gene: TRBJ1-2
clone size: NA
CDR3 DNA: TGTGCCAGCCATTCCATCGGCGGGGGAGATGGCTACACCTTC
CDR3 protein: CASHSIGGGDGYTF

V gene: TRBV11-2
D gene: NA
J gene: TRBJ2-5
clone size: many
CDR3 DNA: TGTGCCAGCAGCCCCCTCATAGGCCAAGAGACCCAGTACTTC
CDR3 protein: CASSPLIGQETQYF

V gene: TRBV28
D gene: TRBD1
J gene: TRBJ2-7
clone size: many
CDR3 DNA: TGTGCCAGCAGCCGGGACAGGGGATACGAGCAGTACTTC
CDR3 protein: CASSRDRGYEQYF

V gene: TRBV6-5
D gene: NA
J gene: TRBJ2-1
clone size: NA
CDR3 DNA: TGTGCCAGCAGTTACTCGAATCTAGCAGGGTACCATGAGCAGTTCTTC
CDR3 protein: CASSYSNLAGYHEQFF

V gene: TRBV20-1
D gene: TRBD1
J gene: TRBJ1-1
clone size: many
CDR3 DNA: TGCAGTGCCCTAATCGGACAGGCGGACACTGAAGCTTTCTTT
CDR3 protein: CSALIGQADTEAFF

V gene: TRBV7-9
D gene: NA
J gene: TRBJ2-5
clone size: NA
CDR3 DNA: TGTGCCAGCAGCTTCGTAGTAGGGTTGAATCAAGAGACCCGGTACTTC
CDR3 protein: CASSFVVGLNQETRYF

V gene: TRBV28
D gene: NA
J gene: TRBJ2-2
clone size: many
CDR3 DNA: TGTGCCAGCAGTTTTAGGGCAGGATACACCGGGGAGCTGTTTTTT
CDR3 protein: CASSFRAGYTGELFF

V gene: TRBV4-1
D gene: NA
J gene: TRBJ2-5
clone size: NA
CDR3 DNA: TGCGCCAGCAGCCAAGATCGGGGAGTCGCACAAGAGACCCAGTACTTC
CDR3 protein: CASSQDRGVAQETQYF